The present T cell receptor beta chain was sequenced within a study of CD8+ T cells in alopecia areata. RNA extraction was followed by reverse transcription into cDNA, which acted as the sequencing template. Repertoires were generated with immunoSEQ multiplex PCR, while TCRdb's copy carries only in-frame clones and drops some. The table lists some 11,000 clones, about three fifths of them singletons. Specimens obtained from alopecia areata patients comprised lesional scalp punch biopsies and peripheral blood. The V gene lost 6 bases and the J gene lost 0 bases, with 18 bases spanning the gap. The CDR3 consists of 17 residues. Germline CDR1 and CDR2: KGHSH and LQKENI.

The sequenced sample was skin. This chain links TRBV18 with TRBJ1-3; no definite D call. The origin of this receptor is a human donor with alopecia areata. The CDR3, as DNA: TGTGCCAGCTCCCCTTCGCGCAGGAACCCCTCTGGAAACACCATATATTTT. Translation: CASSPSRRNPSGNTIYF.